This section outlines one TCR beta chain sequence together with its context. The data belong to a study of OX40 agonist ivuxolimab in advanced cancers. Using immunoSEQ multiplex PCR, the repertoire was profiled, and TCRdb retains in-frame clones only, with some absent. The data hold roughly 60,000 clones, with roughly 84% observed a single time. Trimming took 5 bases from V and 5 from J; bases not matched to a gene: 7. Germline CDR1 reads SNHLY; CDR2 reads FYNNEI. CDR3 length: 14 amino acids. The receptor was derived from an adult with an advanced solid tumor such as melanoma, head and neck, liver or kidney cancer. The V call is TRBV2, the J call TRBJ1-1, with 8 bases that match TRBD1. This specimen was CD4+ or CD8+ T cells sorted from blood, taken in a trial of the OX40 agonist ivuxolimab. CDR3 nucleotide sequence: TGTGCCAGCAGTAGGACAGGGATGGGGACTGAAGCTTTCTTT. Translation: CASSRTGMGTEAFF.